The 17 T cell receptor beta chains below all came from one sample that was sequenced in a study of CD8+CD57+ T cells in acquired aplastic anemia. Genomic DNA served as template for TCR beta VDJ and CDR3 profiling. TCRdb reprocessed the reads via MiXCR and lists one record per CDR3 protein. This sample has around 190,000 distinct CDR3 sequences, with 61% found just once. Sequencing was done on a sample of sorted CD4+, CD8+, or CD8+CD57+ T cells (not recorded which) from PBMCs. The receptor source for this set is a human donor in good health.

The chain carries TRBV20-1 and TRBJ1-4; D perhaps matches TRBD1 (6 bases). The germline V and J ends were trimmed by 3 bases and 6 bases, with 11 bases remaining between them. The V gene's germline CDR1 is DFQATT and CDR2 SNEGSKA (reference sequence). The CDR3 length is 13 residues. The CDR3 nucleotides read TGCAGTGCTAGTAACAGGGTCCATGAAAAACTGTTTTTT. Its protein product is CSASNRVHEKLFF.

This rearrangement joins TRBV9 to TRBJ2-2; unclear D gene. The V and J ends lost 2 bases and 4 bases respectively, with 9 bases between them. This CDR3 spans 14 amino acids. The germline V gene encodes CDR1 SGDLS and CDR2 YYNGEE. The CDR3 is CASSVDGITGELFF. CDR3 in DNA: TGTGCCAGCAGCGTTGATGGAATCACCGGGGAGCTGTTTTTT.

Notes on this clonotype: Compared with germline, one end of the junction differs, possibly owing to a read error. As DNA, the CDR3 is TGCAGCGCTAGGCGTGGGGCGGGTCAGCCCCAGCATTTT. It encodes CSARRGAGQPQHF. The chain carries TRBV20-1 and TRBJ1-5; a weak D match, TRBD1 (5 bases). CDR1 is DFQATT, CDR2 SNEGSKA, per germline (reference sequence). CDR3 length equals 13 residues.

At least ten counts were recorded for this clonotype. This rearrangement joins TRBV4-1 to TRBJ2-7; 10 bases align to TRBD1. This CDR3 has 15 residues. V gave up 3 bases and J gave up 4 bases; unmatched junction bases: 6. Germline V gives CDR1 MGHRA, CDR2 YSYEKL. This CDR3 is CASSHPGQGVYEQYF. CDR3 nucleotides: TGCGCCAGCAGCCATCCCGGACAGGGGGTATACGAGCAGTACTTC.

The chain has TRBV7-3 and TRBJ2-7; no definite D call. The CDR3 is made up of 14 amino acids. With 4 bases removed from V and 6 bases from J, the gap between germline ends came to 16 bases. CDR1 is SGHTA and CDR2 is FQGTGA in the germline V gene. In nucleotides, the CDR3 is TGTGCCAGCAGCTATAGCACGGGTGGGCGCGAGCAGTACTTC. Its translation is CASSYSTGGREQYF.

The chain uses TRBV29-1 and TRBJ2-1, with 7 bases matching TRBD2. The CDR3 has 12 amino acids. Germline V lookup: CDR1 SQVTM, CDR2 ANQGSEA. The J segment lost 6 bases and the V segment lost 7 bases, leaving 6 bases of the junction unmatched. This CDR3 reads CSAGLVGNEQFF. The CDR3 bases are TGCAGCGCCGGACTAGTTGGCAATGAGCAGTTCTTC.

This clonotype showed up many times. The rearrangement uses TRBV19 and TRBJ2-7; D is ambiguous. Trimming took 9 bases from V and 3 from J, leaving 15 bases between them. This CDR3 has 13 amino acids. Germline assignment: CDR1 LNHDA and CDR2 SQIVND (reference sequence). The CDR3 reads CASSPRTGYEQYF. The DNA for the CDR3 is TGTGCCAGCAGCCCGAGGACGGGCTACGAGCAGTACTTC.

This clonotype came up many times. The V and J genes are TRBV6-1 and TRBJ2-7, with 8 bases lining up with TRBD1. Per the germline V gene, CDR1 is MNHNS and CDR2 is SASEGT. The V segment lost 5 bases and the J segment 1 base; nucleotides outside the gene matches: 4. This CDR3 has 14 amino acids. CDR3 coding DNA: TGTGCCAGCAGTACGGACAGGGTTTCCTACGAGCAGTACTTC. Amino acid sequence: CASSTDRVSYEQYF.

Ten or more counts support this clonotype. The chain couples TRBV7-6 to TRBJ1-2, with D unclear. Germline V gives CDR1 SGHVS, CDR2 FNYEAQ. This CDR3 contains 15 residues. The V end lost 4 bases, the J end lost 0 bases, and 12 bases lay between the germline ends. This CDR3 is CASSSRTETNYGYTF. CDR3 sequence (DNA): TGTGCCAGCAGCTCCCGGACGGAGACTAACTATGGCTACACCTTC.

The J gene is TRBJ2-7, the V gene TRBV7-2; D possibly corresponds to TRBD2 (5 bases). The CDR3 length is 13 residues. The germline CDR1 and CDR2 sequences are SGHTA and FQGNSA. Trimming took 6 bases from V and 4 from J, leaving 13 bases between them. The CDR3 bases are TGTGCCAGCAGTGGAAATGGCGGGTACGAGCAGTACTTC. This codes for CASSGNGGYEQYF. The entire variable domain, with the rest obtained from reference TRBV7-2 and TRBJ2-7, is as follows: GAGVSQSPSNKVTEKGKDVELRCDPISGHTALYWYRQSLGQGLEFLIYFQGNSAPDKSGLPSDRFSAERTGGSVSTLTIQRTQQEDSAVYLCASSGNGGYEQYFGPGTRLTVT.

This clonotype was seen more than once but under ten times. A read error may be the cause here, since a much bigger clone is one base away. The genes are TRBV14 and TRBJ1-2; tentative D call: TRBD1 (6 bases). Germline V lookup: CDR1 SGHDN, CDR2 FVKESK. CDR3 length: 17 residues. The V end was cut by 0 bases, the J end by 0 bases, with 14 bases between. The CDR3 loop reads CASSQEPPGAPNYGYTF. In DNA, the CDR3 is TGTGCCAGCAGCCAAGAACCTCCAGGGGCCCCTAACTATGGCTACACCTTC. Drawing the rest from reference TRBV14 and TRBJ1-2, the complete variable domain is EAGVTQFPSHSVIEKGQTVTLRCDPISGHDNLYWYRRVMGKEIKFLLHFVKESKQDESGMPNNRFLAERTGGTYSTLKVQPAELEDSGVYFCASSQEPPGAPNYGYTFGSGTRLTVV.

This clonotype was detected only a few times. The junction and the germline gene differ at one end; a read error may be behind it. This chain joins TRBV6-2 or TRBV6-3 and TRBJ1-5, with TRBD1 matching 9 bases. The CDR3 has 15 amino acids. Germline CDR1 reads MNHEY; CDR2 reads SVGEGT. This CDR3 is CATHGQGYSSQPQHF. CDR3 DNA sequence: TGTGCCACACACGGACAGGGGTATAGCAGTCAGCCCCAGCATTTT.

Turning to this clonotype: One end of the junction is discordant with germline, which a read error may explain. This rearrangement joins TRBV20-1 to TRBJ1-1; TRBD1 matches 7 bases. CDR3 length: 15 amino acids. CDR1 and CDR2 (germline): DFQATT, SNEGSKA (reference sequence). In DNA form, the CDR3 reads TGCAGTGCTGGAGACAGGGTGAGGATGAACACTGAAGCTTTCTTT. Its protein is CSAGDRVRMNTEAFF.

The chain carries TRBV9 and TRBJ1-5; D is ambiguous. Germline V gene data show CDR1 as SGDLS and CDR2 as YYNGEE. V was pared by 0 bases and J by 0 bases, with 7 bases between. CDR3 size: 15 residues. CDR3 sequence reads: CASSVDPDSNQPQHF. The DNA for the CDR3 is TGTGCCAGCAGCGTAGACCCGGATAGCAATCAGCCCCAGCATTTT.

This clonotype showed up many times. The chain links TRBV4-1 to TRBJ2-5; a possible D gene is TRBD1 (6 bases). Germline V lookup: CDR1 MGHRA, CDR2 YSYEKL. V was clipped by 4 bases and J by 1 base, with 16 bases between them. The CDR3 is 16 amino acids. As DNA, the CDR3 is TGCGCCAGCAGCCCAGGACAGCGCGGGTCCCAAGAGACCCAGTACTTC. Translation: CASSPGQRGSQETQYF.

The genes are TRBV7-9 and TRBJ1-2; tentatively, D is TRBD1 (6 bases). This CDR3 is 14 amino acids long. Trimming removed 3 bases from V and 5 bases from J, with 13 bases in between. The germline CDR1 and CDR2 sequences are SEHNR and FQNEAQ (reference sequence). CDR3: CASSFTGKGYGYTF. For the CDR3, the DNA is TGTGCCAGCAGCTTCACAGGGAAGGGGTATGGCTACACCTTC.

V usage is TRBV20-1 and J usage is TRBJ2-5; D is perhaps TRBD1 (5 bases). Germline-derived CDR1 and CDR2 are DFQATT and SNEGSKA (reference sequence). V lost 2 bases, J lost 4 bases, and 17 bases lay in between. This CDR3 spans 15 amino acids. CDR3 sequence (DNA): TGCAGTGCTAGATCCCCCGGGCCAGGGCGAGAGACCCAGTACTTC. It specifies CSARSPGPGRETQYF.